Each of the 15 T cell receptor beta chains below was sequenced from the same sample in a study of blood T cell repertoires in COVID-19. The repertoire was sequenced with immunoSEQ multiplex PCR; TCRdb's copy has only in-frame clones and lacks some. Found here are more than 450,000 clones, around 90% of them singletons; the top ten hold around 0.7%. Sequenced: PBMCs or T cells enriched from blood (not recorded which). These receptors were taken from a woman between 18 and 29 years old who had recovered from COVID-19.

V usage is TRBV6-5 and J usage is TRBJ1-2; D remains ambiguous. Trimming took off 4 bases at V and 1 base at J, with 4 bases between the two ends. CDR1 is MNHEY, CDR2 SVGAGI, per germline. The CDR3 is 12 amino acids. CDR3 sequence: CASSSYNYGYTF. CDR3 in DNA: TGTGCCAGCAGTTCGTATAACTATGGCTACACCTTC.

CDR3 sequence reads: CASSQLTGTGEKLFF. CDR3 coding DNA: TGTGCCAGCAGCCAATTGACAGGGACCGGTGAAAAACTGTTTTTT. The chain employs TRBV4-2 and TRBJ1-4; 7 nucleotides match TRBD1. Germline V lookup: CDR1 LGHNA, CDR2 YNFKEQ. The CDR3 is 15 residues long. The ends lost 2 bases at V and 7 bases at J; junction bases unmatched: 7.

In regard to this clone: At the DNA level, this CDR3 is encoded by other sequences in the same sample as well. V is TRBV27 and J is TRBJ1-1; D might be TRBD1 (5 bases). This CDR3 contains 13 residues. Germline loops: CDR1 MNHEY, CDR2 SMNVEV (reference sequence). V was shortened by 3 bases and J by 4 bases, with 9 bases between the two germline ends. The CDR3 nucleotides are TGTGCCAGCAGTTTCATAAGGGGCACTGAAGCTTTCTTT. This codes for CASSFIRGTEAFF.

The chain has TRBV2 and TRBJ2-5; TRBD2 agrees at 8 bases. Trimming at V came to 5 bases and at J to 3 bases, leaving 5 bases not matched to a gene. This CDR3 comprises 14 residues. Germline-derived CDR1 and CDR2 are SNHLY and FYNNEI. The CDR3 DNA reads TGTGCCAGCAGTAAGACGGGGGGGGAAGAGACCCAGTACTTC. Amino acids: CASSKTGGEETQYF.

In its sample, this clone was seen once. This chain uses TRBV25-1 with TRBJ1-1; D is ambiguous. This CDR3 has 14 residues. Germline V lookup: CDR1 MGHDK, CDR2 SYGVNS. With 5 bases removed from V and 3 bases from J, the gap between germline ends came to 13 bases. CDR3 DNA: TGTGCCAGCAGTCCCGGACTGATACACACTGAAGCTTTCTTT. Amino acids: CASSPGLIHTEAFF.

This clone was observed once. The chain joins TRBV18 to TRBJ2-7; 9 nucleotides line up with TRBD1. There are 16 residues in the CDR3. Trimming removed 5 bases from V and 4 bases from J; junction bases left unmatched: 12. Germline V gene sequence: CDR1 KGHSH, CDR2 LQKENI. CDR3 DNA: TGTGCCAGCTCATCTGGAAGCGGGACAGGGTCGTACGAGCAGTACTTC. It codes for CASSSGSGTGSYEQYF.

The rearrangement joins TRBV20-1 to TRBJ1-2; D unclear. This CDR3 is built from 11 residues. The germline gives CDR1 DFQATT, CDR2 SNEGSKA (reference sequence). V was trimmed by 6 bases and J by 8 bases, leaving 13 bases between them. The CDR3 sequence is CSAQLERGYTF. As DNA, the CDR3 is TGCAGTGCCCAGCTTGAGAGGGGCTACACCTTC.

The J gene is TRBJ2-3, the V gene TRBV28; 7 positions agree with TRBD1. Germline CDR1 and CDR2: MDHEN and SYDVKM. The CDR3 is made up of 14 amino acids. V was clipped by 5 bases and J by 5 bases; unmatched bases: 7. The DNA for the CDR3 is TGTGCCAGCAGTCAACAGGGGATAAGAGATACGCAGTATTTT. Amino acid sequence: CASSQQGIRDTQYF.

As concerns this clone: The sample contains more than one DNA sequence encoding this CDR3. CDR3 amino acids: CASSLGGVNYGYTF. The CDR3 region has the DNA TGCGCCAGCAGCTTAGGGGGCGTGAACTATGGCTACACCTTC. This chain uses TRBV5-1 with TRBJ1-2, with 7 bases lining up with TRBD1. CDR3 size: 14 residues. V was pared by 2 bases and J by 2 bases, with 3 bases of the junction left unmatched. Germline V gene data show CDR1 as SGHRS and CDR2 as YFSETQ.

This clone showed up just a few times. The chain employs TRBV18 and TRBJ1-4; D may be TRBD1 (6 bases). Germline V gene sequence: CDR1 KGHSH, CDR2 LQKENI. Trimming took off 0 bases at V and 4 bases at J, with 12 bases between the two ends. The CDR3 is 16 residues long. DNA for the CDR3: TGTGCCAGCTCACCACCGGACCAGGGGCTTAATGAAAAACTGTTTTTT. Translated: CASSPPDQGLNEKLFF.

V gene TRBV30 combines with J gene TRBJ2-3; tentative D call: TRBD2 (6 bases). Trimming stripped 0 bases from V and 1 base from J, with 11 bases between. The CDR3 covers 15 residues. Germline V gives CDR1 GTSNPN, CDR2 SVGIG (reference sequence). The CDR3 sequence is CAWSVLGGGTDTQYF. The CDR3 nucleotides read TGTGCCTGGAGTGTATTAGGCGGGGGCACAGATACGCAGTATTTT. Full variable domain (outside the CDR3, taken from reference TRBV30 and TRBJ2-3): SQTIHQWPATLVQPVGSPLSLECTVEGTSNPNLYWYRQAAGRGLQLLFYSVGIGQISSEVPQNLSASRPQDRQFILSSKKLLLSDSGFYLCAWSVLGGGTDTQYFGPGTRLTVL.

The chain combines TRBV7-2 with TRBJ1-2; a possible D gene is TRBD1 (5 bases). The CDR3 contains 15 residues. The germline V and J ends were trimmed by 1 base and 4 bases, with 13 bases remaining between them. Germline V gene lookup returns CDR1 SGHTA and CDR2 FQGNSA. The CDR3 coding sequence is TGTGCCAGCAGCTTAGAAGGGGTTGCAAGCTATGGCTACACCTTC. Protein: CASSLEGVASYGYTF.

V is TRBV5-8 and J is TRBJ2-7; D may be TRBD1 (6 bases). Trimming pared 7 bases from V and 3 bases from J, leaving 14 bases between. The germline gives CDR1 SGHTS, CDR2 YDEGEE. The CDR3 has 13 amino acids. CDR3 amino acids: CASRPRGGYEQYF. CDR3 in DNA: TGTGCCAGCCGACCGCGAGGGGGCTACGAGCAGTACTTC.

V is TRBV25-1 and J is TRBJ2-3; 7 bases match TRBD1. V trimming: 3 bases; J trimming: 4 bases; junction bases outside the gene matches: 7. This CDR3 spans 15 amino acids. Germline-derived CDR1 and CDR2 are MGHDK and SYGVNS. The CDR3 loop is CASSDHGQAPDTQYF. For the CDR3, the DNA is TGTGCCAGCAGTGACCACGGACAGGCTCCAGATACGCAGTATTTT. The whole variable domain, filled in from reference TRBV25-1 and TRBJ2-3, reads EADIYQTPRYLVIGTGKKITLECSQTMGHDKMYWYQQDPGMELHLIHYSYGVNSTEKGDLSSESTVSRIRTEHFPLTLESARPSHTSQYLCASSDHGQAPDTQYFGPGTRLTVL.

The chain joins TRBV19 to TRBJ1-3; TRBD1 aligns across 8 bases. The CDR3 length is 18 residues. The junction had 10 bases not matched to a gene; V was cut back by 0 bases and J by 3 bases. Germline values: CDR1 LNHDA, CDR2 SQIVND (reference sequence). In nucleotides, the CDR3 is TGTGCCAGTAGTATAGATGAGACCGGGACAGGTTTTGGAAACACCATATATTTT. Its translation is CASSIDETGTGFGNTIYF.